Below, one T cell receptor (beta chain) is given with its context. This sample is drawn from a study of CD8 T cells in Susac syndrome. CD8+ and CD4+ T cells from blood underwent TCR beta sequencing. Purification of the CD8+ and CD4+ T cells relied on negative isolation, and TEMRA cells underwent FACS enrichment. After extraction with the RNeasy kit, roughly 0.45 to 1 ug of the RNA was reverse transcribed using random hexamers. Across 54 Vbeta and 13 Jbeta, TCR beta CDR3 was amplified with immunoSEQ multiplex PCR. Each CDR3 protein gets one entry after TCRdb re-called the immunoSEQ multiplex PCR reads with MiXCR. Among some 400,000 distinct CDR3 sequences listed, approximately 89% were seen once. The ends lost 7 bases at V and 10 bases at J; junction bases unmatched: 9. The CDR3 has 14 amino acids. Per the germline V gene, CDR1 is SNHLY and CDR2 is FYNNEI.

This TCR was sampled from a human donor with multiple sclerosis. This chain uses TRBV2 with TRBJ2-1, with 11 bases matching TRBD2. The specimen was CD8+ T cells from PBMCs. The CDR3 bases are TGTGCCAGCACCAGACTAGCGGGACCTCCGGAGCAGTTCTTC. Its protein product is CASTRLAGPPEQFF.